The 17 T cell receptor beta chains listed next were all sequenced from one sample in a study of control samples from healthy donors and cancer patients. Clones were read by immunoSEQ multiplex PCR, and TCRdb kept only the in-frame ones, dropping some. The sample lists some 120,000 clones, 93% seen once, with under 2% in the top ten. Sequenced sample: PBMCs. The receptors derive from a man aged 45 to 65 with head and neck cancer.

The gene calls are TRBV7-6 and TRBJ2-7, with D uncertain. In germline, CDR1 is SGHVS, CDR2 FNYEAQ. V was pared by 0 bases and J by 0 bases, with 9 bases between. CDR3 length: 15 amino acids. CDR3 DNA sequence: TGTGCCAGCAGCTTAGCGGGCTTCGGCTCCTACGAGCAGTACTTC. Protein: CASSLAGFGSYEQYF.

The chain is built from TRBV4-2 and TRBJ2-2; 9 positions match TRBD1. Germline CDR1 reads LGHNA; CDR2 reads YNFKEQ. The CDR3 totals 15 residues. V was clipped by 3 bases and J by 5 bases; unmatched bases: 4. The CDR3 spells CASSQGTGRTGELFF. The DNA of the CDR3 is TGTGCCAGCAGCCAGGGGACAGGGAGGACCGGGGAGCTGTTTTTT.

The chain combines TRBV7-2 with TRBJ1-2, with D perhaps matching TRBD1 (5 bases). The CDR3 is made up of 14 amino acids. Germline values: CDR1 SGHTA, CDR2 FQGNSA. The ends were cut back, 0 bases at V and 7 bases at J, with 12 bases in the middle. The CDR3 spells CASSLAGARFGYTF. CDR3 nucleotide sequence: TGTGCCAGCAGCTTAGCAGGGGCCCGCTTTGGCTACACCTTC.

The genes are TRBV7-2 and TRBJ2-7, with 7 bases fitting TRBD1. V gave up 3 bases and J gave up 7 bases; unmatched junction bases: 15. The CDR3 contains 16 residues. The germline V gene encodes CDR1 SGHTA and CDR2 FQGNSA. The CDR3 spells CASSFKQTDRVLEQYF. The CDR3 nucleotides read TGTGCCAGCAGCTTTAAGCAGACCGACAGGGTCTTAGAGCAGTACTTC.

The rearrangement links TRBV7-6 to TRBJ1-1, with no clear D. The germline V and J ends were trimmed by 1 base and 6 bases, with 9 bases remaining between them. The CDR3 runs to 13 residues. The germline gives CDR1 SGHVS, CDR2 FNYEAQ. CDR3 bases: TGTGCCAGCAGCTTAGGGGCGGACGCTGAAGCTTTCTTT. It is translated as CASSLGADAEAFF.

As concerns this clone: One junction end disagrees with the germline gene, perhaps due to a read error. V and J are TRBV29-1 and TRBJ2-3; 11 bases are shared with TRBD1. Looked up from germline, CDR1 is SQVTM and CDR2 is ANQGSEA. The CDR3 loop spans 14 amino acids. CDR3 region: CSVEGQGAPDTQYF. Here the CDR3 DNA reads TGCAGCGTCGAAGGACAGGGGGCCCCAGATACGCAGTATTTT.

The chain is built from TRBV14 and TRBJ2-2, with 7 bases that match TRBD2. The length of the CDR3 is 19 residues. Looked up from germline, CDR1 is SGHDN and CDR2 is FVKESK. J lost 5 bases, V lost 3 bases, and 18 bases had no gene match. CDR3 region: CASSQGGDSRNLRTGELFF. The CDR3 DNA reads as TGTGCCAGCAGCCAGGGGGGGGACTCTCGGAACCTTAGGACCGGGGAGCTGTTTTTT. The variable domain in full, completed from reference TRBV14 and TRBJ2-2, reads EAGVTQFPSHSVIEKGQTVTLRCDPISGHDNLYWYRRVMGKEIKFLLHFVKESKQDESGMPNNRFLAERTGGTYSTLKVQPAELEDSGVYFCASSQGGDSRNLRTGELFFGEGSRLTVL.

The chain recombines TRBV6-2 or TRBV6-3 with TRBJ2-1; D might be TRBD2 (5 bases). CDR1 is MNHEY, CDR2 SVGEGT, per germline. V lost 8 bases, J lost 7 bases, and 18 bases lay in between. There are 14 residues in the CDR3. The CDR3 DNA follows: TGTGCCAGCGGCCCTCCCGGACTCGCGAATGAGCAGTTCTTC. Its translation: CASGPPGLANEQFF.

The chain uses TRBV7-2 and TRBJ1-3; unclear D gene. V gave up 5 bases and J gave up 0 bases, with 8 bases separating them. The CDR3 covers 14 residues. The germline V gene encodes CDR1 SGHTA and CDR2 FQGNSA. CDR3 residues: CASSRLNSGNTIYF. CDR3 DNA sequence: TGTGCCAGCAGCCGTCTGAACTCTGGAAACACCATATATTTT.

The J gene is TRBJ1-2, the V gene TRBV6-5; TRBD1 might be the D (5 bases). The CDR3 loop spans 15 amino acids. The V gene's germline CDR1 is MNHEY and CDR2 SVGAGI. The V gene lost 6 bases and the J gene lost 4 bases, with 18 bases spanning the gap. In DNA, the CDR3 is TGTGCCAGCAGACCTGGGCAGGGTGGGTCCTATGGCTACACCTTC. Translated: CASRPGQGGSYGYTF.

V is TRBV28 and J is TRBJ1-1, with 7 bases that match TRBD1. This CDR3 region has 12 residues. Germline-derived CDR1 and CDR2 are MDHEN and SYDVKM. V lost 6 bases, J lost 8 bases, and 6 bases stayed unmatched. CDR3 sequence (DNA): TGTGCCAGCAGGCGGCTACAGGGGGAAGCTTTCTTT. Encoded protein: CASRRLQGEAFF.

This clone has a single count. The CDR3 protein is CASSFKGQGITGELFF. The CDR3 bases are TGTGCCAGCAGCTTTAAGGGACAGGGGATAACCGGGGAGCTGTTTTTT. This chain uses TRBV7-3 with TRBJ2-2; 10 bases match TRBD1. The CDR3 runs 16 residues. CDR1 SGHTA and CDR2 FQGTGA come from the germline V gene. The V gene end was trimmed by 3 bases and the J gene end by 5 bases; junction bases not matched to a gene: 6.

The chain's CDR3 is CASSFWGNGGYGAEAFF. The DNA of the CDR3 is TGTGCCAGCAGTTTTTGGGGGAACGGGGGGTATGGCGCTGAAGCTTTCTTT. This chain joins TRBV28 and TRBJ1-1, with D possibly matching TRBD1 (5 bases). From germline, CDR1 is MDHEN and CDR2 SYDVKM. The CDR3 totals 17 residues. V gave up 3 bases and J gave up 6 bases, with 23 bases separating them.

The CDR3 loop reads CASSTGGYGIQYF. CDR3 in DNA: TGTGCCAGCAGCACGGGGGGGTATGGCATTCAGTACTTC. This chain connects TRBV3-1 (or the pseudogene TRBV3-2) to TRBJ2-4; 8 bases match TRBD2. The CDR3 length is 13 residues. V was clipped by 5 bases and J by 9 bases; unmatched bases: 6. Germline V lookup: CDR1 LGHDT, CDR2 YNNKEL (reference sequence).

The rearrangement uses TRBV10-3 and TRBJ1-1, with TRBD1 matching 7 bases. CDR3 size: 13 residues. Looked up from germline, CDR1 is ENHRY and CDR2 is SYGVKD. J gave up 1 base and V 7 bases, and 3 bases lay outside the gene matches. The chain's CDR3 is CAITGTANTEAFF. The CDR3 region has the DNA TGTGCCATCACTGGGACAGCGAACACTGAAGCTTTCTTT.

The chain recombines TRBV7-9 with TRBJ2-7; tentative D call: TRBD1 (5 bases). In germline, CDR1 is SEHNR, CDR2 FQNEAQ (reference sequence). The ends were cut back, 8 bases at V and 4 bases at J, with 12 bases in the middle. CDR3 size: 12 residues. CDR3 residues: CASARAGYEQYF. CDR3 DNA sequence: TGTGCCAGCGCTAGGGCAGGGTACGAGCAGTACTTC. Full variable domain (outside the CDR3, taken from reference TRBV7-9 and TRBJ2-7): DTGVSQNPRHKITKRGQNVTFRCDPISEHNRLYWYRQTLGQGPEFLTYFQNEAQLEKSRLLSDRFSAERPKGSFSTLEIQRTEQGDSAMYLCASARAGYEQYFGPGTRLTVT.

The rearrangement links TRBV18 to TRBJ1-5; TRBD1 matches at 8 bases. Losses at the gene ends were 5 bases for V and 6 bases for J; bases not matched to a gene: 6. Germline CDR1 reads KGHSH; CDR2 reads LQKENI. CDR3 length equals 14 residues. The chain's CDR3 is CASSTGQGTQPQHF. CDR3 bases: TGTGCCAGCTCAACAGGACAGGGCACTCAGCCCCAGCATTTT.